This TCR beta chain came from a study of T cell responses to AZD1222 COVID-19 vaccine. V was clipped by 7 bases and J by 2 bases, with 9 bases between them. The CDR3 sequence is 13 residues long. The data were produced by immunoSEQ multiplex PCR, yet TCRdb's version contains in-frame clones alone and is incomplete. The table has about 100,000 clones, roughly 89% seen once; the top ten hold 2.5% to 4%. Note on this clone: As yet, its antigen is unknown.

Study-level results: Donors in the cohort were predominantly white British and more often female, and clonal diversity was possibly underestimated. Spike-specific TCR repertoires showed rising breadth and depth after two AZD1222 doses. Spike as a whole was targeted by vaccine-associated CD4 TCRs, dominant at 160-218 and 743-854.

The V call is TRBV12-3 or TRBV12-4, the J call TRBJ2-1; tentatively, D is TRBD1 or TRBD2 (5 bases each). The TCR comes from an adult in good health. This material consisted of peripheral blood, taken on day 0 of AZD1222 vaccination. CDR3 bases: TGTGCCAGCAAGAGGGGTACCTACAATGAGCAGTTCTTC. This translates into CASKRGTYNEQFF.